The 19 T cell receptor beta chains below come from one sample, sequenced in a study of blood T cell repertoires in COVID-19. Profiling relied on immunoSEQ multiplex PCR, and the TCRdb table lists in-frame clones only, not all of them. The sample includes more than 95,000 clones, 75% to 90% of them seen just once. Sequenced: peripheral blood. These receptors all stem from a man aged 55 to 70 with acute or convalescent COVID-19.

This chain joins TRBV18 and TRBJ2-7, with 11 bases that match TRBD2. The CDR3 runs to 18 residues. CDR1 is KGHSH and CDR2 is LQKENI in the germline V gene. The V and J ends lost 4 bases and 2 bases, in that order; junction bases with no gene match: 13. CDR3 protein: CASSLNGAPLAGAYEQYF. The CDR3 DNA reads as TGTGCCAGCTCACTTAACGGAGCCCCACTAGCGGGGGCCTACGAGCAGTACTTC.

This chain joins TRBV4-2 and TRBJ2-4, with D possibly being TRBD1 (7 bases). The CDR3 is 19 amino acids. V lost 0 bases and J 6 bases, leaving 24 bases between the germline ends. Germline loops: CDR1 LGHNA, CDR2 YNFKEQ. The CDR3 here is CASSQELKGIGQGGNIQYF. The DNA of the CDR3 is TGTGCCAGCAGCCAAGAATTAAAGGGAATCGGGCAGGGGGGAAACATTCAGTACTTC.

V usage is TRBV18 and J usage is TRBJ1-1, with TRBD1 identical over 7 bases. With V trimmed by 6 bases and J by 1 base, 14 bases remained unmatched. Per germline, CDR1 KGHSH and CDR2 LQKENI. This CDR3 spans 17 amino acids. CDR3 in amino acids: CASSTKGAGHQNTEAFF. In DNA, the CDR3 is TGTGCCAGCTCCACCAAGGGGGCGGGACACCAGAACACTGAAGCTTTCTTT.

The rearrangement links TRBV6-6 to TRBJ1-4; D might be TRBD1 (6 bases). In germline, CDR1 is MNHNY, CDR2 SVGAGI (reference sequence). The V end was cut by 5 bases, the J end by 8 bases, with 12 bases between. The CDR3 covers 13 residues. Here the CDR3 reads CASSPQGWEKLFF. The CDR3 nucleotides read TGTGCCAGCAGTCCACAGGGTTGGGAAAAACTGTTTTTT.

In DNA, the CDR3 is TGTGCCAGCAGCCACAGACTTGGGGGCGGCAATCAGCCCCAGCATTTT. It is translated as CASSHRLGGGNQPQHF. This sequence joins TRBV2 and TRBJ1-5; possible D gene TRBD1, 6 bases. This CDR3 has 16 residues. V was pared by 6 bases and J by 2 bases, with 17 bases between. Looked up from germline, CDR1 is SNHLY and CDR2 is FYNNEI.

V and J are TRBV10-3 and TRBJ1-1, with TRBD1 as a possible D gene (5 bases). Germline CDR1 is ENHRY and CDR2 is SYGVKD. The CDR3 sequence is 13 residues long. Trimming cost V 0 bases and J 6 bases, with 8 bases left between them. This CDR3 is CAISESRGAEAFF. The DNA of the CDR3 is TGTGCCATCAGTGAGTCGCGGGGGGCTGAAGCTTTCTTT.

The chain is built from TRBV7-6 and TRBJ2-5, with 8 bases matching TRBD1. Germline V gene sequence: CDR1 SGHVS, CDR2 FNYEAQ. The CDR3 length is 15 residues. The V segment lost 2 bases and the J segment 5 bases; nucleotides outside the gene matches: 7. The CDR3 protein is CASSLTGQGEETQYF. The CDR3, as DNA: TGTGCCAGCAGCTTAACCGGACAGGGCGAGGAGACCCAGTACTTC. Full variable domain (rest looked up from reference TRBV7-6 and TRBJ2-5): GAGVSQSPRYKVTKRGQDVALRCDPISGHVSLYWYRQALGQGPEFLTYFNYEAQQDKSGLPNDRFSAERPEGSISTLTIQRTEQRDSAMYRCASSLTGQGEETQYFGPGTRLLVL.

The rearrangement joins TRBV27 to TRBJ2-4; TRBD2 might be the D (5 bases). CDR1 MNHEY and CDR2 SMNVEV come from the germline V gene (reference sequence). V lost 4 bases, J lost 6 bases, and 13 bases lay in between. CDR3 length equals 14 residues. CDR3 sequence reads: CASSSSLEGNIQYF. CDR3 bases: TGTGCCAGCAGTTCCAGCCTCGAGGGAAACATTCAGTACTTC.

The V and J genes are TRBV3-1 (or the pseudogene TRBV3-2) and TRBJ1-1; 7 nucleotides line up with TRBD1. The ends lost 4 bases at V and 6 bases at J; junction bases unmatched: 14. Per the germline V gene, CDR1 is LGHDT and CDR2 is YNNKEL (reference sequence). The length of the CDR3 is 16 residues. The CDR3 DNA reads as TGTGCCAGCAGCCCGGCACGACAGGGCGCGATCGCTGAAGCTTTCTTT. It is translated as CASSPARQGAIAEAFF.

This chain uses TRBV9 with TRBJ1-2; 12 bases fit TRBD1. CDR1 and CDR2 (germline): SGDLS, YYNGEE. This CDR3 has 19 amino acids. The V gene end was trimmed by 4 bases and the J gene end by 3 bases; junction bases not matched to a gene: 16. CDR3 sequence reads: CASSPRGTGGWSPHYGYTF. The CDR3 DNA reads TGTGCCAGCAGCCCTCGAGGGACAGGGGGCTGGAGCCCCCACTATGGCTACACCTTC.

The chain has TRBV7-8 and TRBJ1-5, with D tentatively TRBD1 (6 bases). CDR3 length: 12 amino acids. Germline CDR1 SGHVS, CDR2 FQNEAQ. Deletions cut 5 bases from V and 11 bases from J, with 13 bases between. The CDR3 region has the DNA TGTGCCAGCAGCCAGACAGGACCCACCCAGCATTTT. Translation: CASSQTGPTQHF.

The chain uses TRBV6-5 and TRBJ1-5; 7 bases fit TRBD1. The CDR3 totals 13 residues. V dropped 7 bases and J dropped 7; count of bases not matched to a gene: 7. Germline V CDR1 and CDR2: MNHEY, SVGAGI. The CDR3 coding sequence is TGTGCCAGCACTACAGGGGATGTGCAGCCCCAGCATTTT. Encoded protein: CASTTGDVQPQHF.

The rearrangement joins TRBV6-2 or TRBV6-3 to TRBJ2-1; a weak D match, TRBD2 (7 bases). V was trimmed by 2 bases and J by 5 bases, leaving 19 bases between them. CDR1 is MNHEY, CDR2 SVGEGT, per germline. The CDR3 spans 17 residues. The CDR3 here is CASSYVWGRGHHNEQFF. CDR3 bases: TGTGCCAGCAGTTACGTCTGGGGGCGGGGGCACCACAATGAGCAGTTCTTC.

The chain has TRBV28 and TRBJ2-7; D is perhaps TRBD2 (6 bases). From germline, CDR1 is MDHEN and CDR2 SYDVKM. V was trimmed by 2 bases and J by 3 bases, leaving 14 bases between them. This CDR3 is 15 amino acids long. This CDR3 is CASSLGGVSYYEQYF. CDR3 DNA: TGTGCCAGCAGTTTAGGAGGGGTCAGCTACTACGAGCAGTACTTC.

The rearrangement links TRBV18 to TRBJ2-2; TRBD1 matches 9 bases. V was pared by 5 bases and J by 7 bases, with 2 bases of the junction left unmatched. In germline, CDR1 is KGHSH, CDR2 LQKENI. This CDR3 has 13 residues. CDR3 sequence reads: CASSTDRGGELFF. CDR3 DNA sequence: TGTGCCAGCTCAACGGACAGGGGCGGGGAGCTGTTTTTT.

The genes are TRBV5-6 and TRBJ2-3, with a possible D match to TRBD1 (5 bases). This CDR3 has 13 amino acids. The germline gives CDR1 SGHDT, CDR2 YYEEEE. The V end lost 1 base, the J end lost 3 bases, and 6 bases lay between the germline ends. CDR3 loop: CASSLRGTDTQYF. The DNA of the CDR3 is TGTGCCAGCAGCTTGAGGGGAACAGATACGCAGTATTTT.

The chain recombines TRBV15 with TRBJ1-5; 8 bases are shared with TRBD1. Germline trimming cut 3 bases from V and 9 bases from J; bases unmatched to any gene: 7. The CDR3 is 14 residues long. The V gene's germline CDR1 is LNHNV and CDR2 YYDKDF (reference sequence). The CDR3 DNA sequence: TGTGCCACCAGCAGTACGGACAGGGCGCGGCCCCAGCATTTT. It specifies CATSSTDRARPQHF.

The CDR3 DNA follows: TGTGCCAGCAGTGACAGTCCGTCTGTGGAAAAACTGTTTTTT. Translated: CASSDSPSVEKLFF. V gene TRBV25-1 combines with J gene TRBJ1-4, with D unresolved. Between the trimmed V and J ends, which lost 3 bases and 8 bases, there was a span of 13 bases. The CDR3 loop spans 14 amino acids. The germline gives CDR1 MGHDK, CDR2 SYGVNS.

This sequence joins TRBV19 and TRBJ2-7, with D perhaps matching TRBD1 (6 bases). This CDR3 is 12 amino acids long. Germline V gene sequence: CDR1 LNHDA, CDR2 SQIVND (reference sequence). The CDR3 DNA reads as TGTGCGACCAACCAGGGGCTGAACGAGCAGTACTTC. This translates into CATNQGLNEQYF.